This T cell receptor beta chain came from a study of shared clonotypes between healthy human individuals (dated by TCRdb to the early 2020s). About the investigation overall: A couple of women and a few men aged 18 to 49 years were included in the cohort. Per donor, three plates each were used for CD4 naive and CD4 memory, two for CD8 naive, and one for CD8 memory. To estimate repertoire size and how much clonotypes are shared between individuals, the study performed deep sequencing of blood TCR repertoires from roughly five healthy adults. To increase sequencing depth and limit assay-specific biases, different laboratories used diverse techniques to prepare libraries and sequence TCR repertoires. Each donor's leukapheresis produced roughly between about 0.9 and 9.5 billion PBMCs. Results and caveats for the whole study, not just this receptor: Even with the large sequencing depth, rarefaction of the sorted-subset datasets indicated that sequencing was incomplete. Compared with non-shared clonotypes, the clonotypes found in all four sorted-subset donors had higher generation probabilities. Based on pairwise subsampling, the degree of clonotype sharing among donors was expected to be affected by sequencing depth. Sampling was restricted to blood, and TCR repertoires in tissue are likely to differ from TCR repertoires in blood. Naive subsets generally had larger estimated clonotype richness than memory subsets did. Because the study included only a small number of donors, the genetic and exposure-history diversity represented was limited. Across a handful of donors, roughly 5% of naive CD4, roughly 3.5% of naive CD8, about 2% of memory CD4, and about 0.4% of memory CD8 clonotypes were shared.

The donors were healthy, HIV-negative adults who had no recently reported acute infections or vaccinations. Every donor was a Caucasian adult living in Nashville, Tennessee, USA. Magnetic negative selection was used to enrich CD4+ T cells, after which naive cells were positively selected on CD45RA and the negative fraction became the memory subset. Blood was collected by leukapheresis, and PBMCs were isolated by Ficoll-Histopaque density gradient centrifugation and then cryopreserved in liquid nitrogen vapor phase. Analytical flow cytometry was used to check the purity and quantity of every magnetically sorted T cell population. Genomic DNA was isolated from each sorted fraction and quantified by UV absorbance on a Nanodrop 2000c. Note on this clone: This clone's antigen is unknown. Base qualities are not at hand, and no much larger clone is one base apart.

V ends up 3 bases short and J 2 bases short, with an unmatched junction base count of 6. CDR1 and CDR2, per the germline V gene, are SGHDT and YYEEEE. From the cysteine up to the phenylalanine, the CDR3 has a length of 15 residues. CDR3 DNA only is kept here, 45 bases in frame from base 1. TCR CDR3 regions were amplified from genomic DNA by multiplex PCR using the deep immunoSEQ assay. For each cell subset, the extracted genomic DNA was distributed evenly across all wells of several immunoSEQ 96-well plates, and each plate served as one replicate. For sorted subsets, each replicate PCR was loaded with 150 to 250 ng genomic DNA, equivalent to 25,000 to 30,000 T cell genomes. The purified libraries were quantified using a Qubit 3.0 fluorometer, sized with a Bioanalyzer 2100, and then quantified again using the KAPA Library Quantification kit. Every immunoSEQ 96-well plate was sequenced on a dedicated single-read 150-cycle Illumina NextSeq 550 flow cell. Concerning the study's data processing: Because the immunoSEQ output included only junctional sequences and no quality scores, the filtering could not be the same as the filtering used for full-length reads. Sequences were annotated with PyIR, a Python wrapper for IgBLAST v1.9, and V/J genes and CDR3 were assigned using IMGT germline references. Reads were filtered out if the reads had weak V/J assignments (E-value above 1e-6), no CDR3, stop codons, out-of-frame junctions, or ambiguous translated residues. V3J clonotypes were defined as sequences sharing the same inferred V gene, J gene, and CDR3 amino acid sequence. To compute the percentage overlap between repertoires, the number of shared unique clonotypes was divided by the size of the smaller repertoire. Repertoire richness was assessed with RTK rarefaction, the Chao1 estimator, and Recon v2.1 estimates of unobserved clonotypes. OLGA was used to compute generation probabilities for all TCRbeta clonotypes that the gDNA method yielded from several donors. TCRdb carries this immuneACCESS record with in-frame sequences only. Its versions omit some clonotypes, under half of them owing to an unresolved V gene in the studies checked, with the rest unexplained. V and J calls and clone size come straight from that table; D and trimming were deduced from the DNA. Recorded for this sample are over a million clones; 98% of them occurred a single time. The ten largest clones take up about 0.35% of the sample.

The receptor was derived from a man aged 25 to 40 in good health. The sequence links TRBV5-6 to TRBJ2-7, and TRBD2 matches 9 of the central bases. The source material was naive CD4+ T cells sorted from blood. According to the study, the label for this sample's cell subset or site signals: CD45RA+ positively selected. The CDR3 reads as follows: CASSSAAGGAYEQYF. DNA sequence: TGTGCCAGCAGCTCCGCAGCGGGAGGCGCCTACGAGCAGTACTTC.